The rows below give T cell receptor beta chains drawn from one sample of a study of CD8+CD57+ T cells in acquired aplastic anemia. MiXCR, applied by TCRdb to the reads, yields one record per CDR3 protein. Here the sample spans roughly 500,000 distinct CDR3 sequences, approximately 33% being singletons. Sequencing was carried out using sorted CD4+, CD8+, or CD8+CD57+ T cells (not recorded which) from PBMCs. The source of these receptors is a human donor with aplastic anemia. Both conserved end residues are part of each CDR3. A D gene is named only where the DNA matches it firmly. Clone size is shown for a subset of rows, as once, few, many or a class of expanded clone.

d_call clone_size j_call v_call cdr3_nt cdr3_aa
. . TRBJ1-5 TRBV6-2/TRBV6-3 TGTGCCAGCAGTTACTTTCACCCCACGGGTCAGCCCCAGCATTTT CASSYFHPTGQPQHF
TRBD1 . TRBJ2-2 TRBV10-3 TGTGCCATCAGTAAACGACAGGGGGCGGACACCGGGGAGCTGTTTTTT CAISKRQGADTGELFF
TRBD1 many TRBJ2-2 TRBV24-1 TGTGCCACCAGTGGTCACAGGGGTTCAAACACCGGGGAGCTGTTTTTT CATSGHRGSNTGELFF
TRBD2 . TRBJ2-1 TRBV5-1 TGCGCCAGCAGCATGTGGGAGGGCCTCCAAGATGAGCAGTTCTTC CASSMWEGLQDEQFF
. . TRBJ2-2 TRBV7-9 TGTGCCAGCAGCTTAGAGGGACCGGTCGGGGAGCTGTTTTTT CASSLEGPVGELFF
. . TRBJ2-7 TRBV30 TGTGCCTGGAGTTTCCGACGGGACGCCAGCGGGCAGTACTTC CAWSFRRDASGQYF
TRBD1 . TRBJ1-4 TRBV10-1 TGCGCCAGCAGGCCGGGACAGGAGATTGCAACTAATGAAAAACTGTTTTTT CASRPGQEIATNEKLFF
. many TRBJ2-3 TRBV29-1 TGCAGCGTTGTGCCGGCTACAGATACGCAGTATTTT CSVVPATDTQYF
. many TRBJ1-5 TRBV6-1 TGTGCCAGCATCAAGGGGAGCAATCAGCCCCAGCATTTT CASIKGSNQPQHF
TRBD1 many TRBJ1-2 TRBV4-3 TGCGCCAGCAGCCAGCAGACAGGGGGGACGGCTTATGGCTACACCTTC CASSQQTGGTAYGYTF
. . TRBJ2-1 TRBV20-1 TGCAGTGCTAGCGATCTCAATGAGCAGTTCTTC CSASDLNEQFF
TRBD1 . TRBJ2-1 TRBV19 TGCGCCAGTAGCCCAAGGGGGACAGACTCCTACAATGAGCAGTTCTTC CASSPRGTDSYNEQFF
. many TRBJ2-7 TRBV15 TGTGCCACCAGCAGGGGGGGGACAGCTTACTCCTACGAGCAGTACTTC CATSRGGTAYSYEQYF
TRBD2 . TRBJ2-3 TRBV10-3 TGTGCCAGCAGTTTTCGACTAGCGGGACCTACTAGCACAGATACGCAGTATTTT CASSFRLAGPTSTDTQYF
TRBD1 . TRBJ1-2 TRBV25-1 TGTGCCAGCGTAGGACAGGGTGCGAACTATGGCTACACCTTC CASVGQGANYGYTF
. many TRBJ1-2 TRBV29-1 TGCAGCGTTGGGGGGGGTGTGGACTATGGCTACACCTTC CSVGGGVDYGYTF
TRBD1 . TRBJ1-2 TRBV14 TGTGCCAGCAGCCTTCAGGGGGCGAACGGCTACGCCTTC CASSLQGANGYAF
. few TRBJ1-1 TRBV7-3 TGTGCCAGCAGCTCAAGGGCGGGGCCTGAAGCTTTCTTT CASSSRAGPEAFF
. . TRBJ1-1 TRBV2 TGTACCAGCGGGGTGGATTCGAACACTGAAGCCTTCTTT CTSGVDSNTEAFF
. . TRBJ2-6 TRBV9 TGTGCCTGCAGTTTGGGCTCTGGGGCCAACGTCCTGACTTTC CACSLGSGANVLTF
. few TRBJ1-5 TRBV6-2/TRBV6-3 TGTGCCAGCAGTTACATGCCGGTCGGTCAGCCCCAGCATTTT CASSYMPVGQPQHF
. . TRBJ2-3 TRBV7-9 TGTGCCAGCACCCCCCCCACAGATACGCAGTATTTT CASTPPTDTQYF
. . TRBJ1-5 TRBV7-2 TGTGCCAGCACCAAGGAGGGAGGACGGAATAGCAATCAGCCCCAGCATTTT CASTKEGGRNSNQPQHF
. few TRBJ1-1 TRBV28 TGTGCCATCAAGGGACGGAGGTTGAACACTGAAGCTTTCTTT CAIKGRRLNTEAFF
TRBD1 . TRBJ2-1 TRBV7-3 TGTGCCAGCAGCTTAACCGGACAGGGACACAATGAGCAGTTCTTC CASSLTGQGHNEQFF
TRBD2 . TRBJ2-7 TRBV6-5 TGTGCCAGCAGTTCTACCGGTGGGACTAGCTCCTACGAGCAGTACTTC CASSSTGGTSSYEQYF
. many TRBJ1-5 TRBV2 TGTGCCAGCAGAACAGGGAATAGCAATCAGCCCCAGCATTTT CASRTGNSNQPQHF
. many TRBJ1-6 TRBV20-1 TGCAGTGCTAGAGACTCGAAGGGAATAGGTGCACCCCTCCACTTT CSARDSKGIGAPLHF
TRBD1 few TRBJ1-1 TRBV7-8 TGTGCCAGCAGCTTAGACCTTAGGGGGCCTGAAGCTTTCTTT CASSLDLRGPEAFF
TRBD1 many TRBJ1-5 TRBV19 TGTGCCAGTAGTTCGGGACAGGCTAGCAATCAGCCCCAGCATTTT CASSSGQASNQPQHF
. many TRBJ2-1 TRBV9 TGTGCCAGCAGCGTAGGCCAACCCTACAATGAGCAGTTCTTC CASSVGQPYNEQFF
TRBD1 many TRBJ1-1 TRBV7-8 TGTGCCAGCAGCCCTAGGGACAGGGGCGGCGGCACTGAAGCTTTCTTT CASSPRDRGGGTEAFF
TRBD1 many TRBJ1-2 TRBV25-1 TGTGCCAGCAGTGAGACGGGACAGGTGACCTATGGCTACACCTTC CASSETGQVTYGYTF
. . TRBJ2-3 TRBV7-2 TGTGCCAGCAGCCCCCATGGCATAGATACGCAGTATTTT CASSPHGIDTQYF
. . TRBJ1-6 TRBV12-3/TRBV12-4 TGTGCCAGCAGTTTACCGGGCTCACATTCACCCCTCCACTTT CASSLPGSHSPLHF
. . TRBJ1-2 TRBV30 TGTGCCTGGAGTCCAAATACTAGTCGCGGTGGCTACACCTTC CAWSPNTSRGGYTF
. . TRBJ2-7 TRBV9 TGTGCCAGCGGGCTGACAGGATCCTCCTACGAGCAGTACTTC CASGLTGSSYEQYF
. few TRBJ2-7 TRBV7-2 TGTGCCAGCAGCCCAGTGGTCGACGAGCAGTACTTC CASSPVVDEQYF
TRBD2 . TRBJ2-3 TRBV19 TGTGCCAGTAGTATTTCCCCCAAGACTAGCGGGGGGGCCGGTACGCAGTATTTT CASSISPKTSGGAGTQYF
. . TRBJ1-6 TRBV10-1 TGCGCCAGCAGTGCGGACAGCTCCTATAATTCACCCCTCCACTTT CASSADSSYNSPLHF
TRBD1 many TRBJ1-6 TRBV20-1 TGCAGTGCTAGGGGACAGTCCTATAATTCACCCCTCCACTTT CSARGQSYNSPLHF